This T cell receptor beta chain comes out of a study of shared T cell receptors in the human thymus. Clones were sequenced by immunoSEQ multiplex PCR, and TCRdb holds only the in-frame ones, with some missing. The sample consists of 630,000 or so clones, about 87% of them appearing once. This sample was shared with a second study, whose subject was human thymus T cells. That report adds: Gene usage (both V and J) appeared biased in thymic and blood repertoires.

This clonotype originated in a boy under three years old with a congenital heart defect. Sequenced material: thymocytes.

The CDR3 loop reads CAWSVQGWGVAKNIQYF. CDR3 DNA: TGTGCCTGGAGTGTACAGGGGTGGGGGGTAGCCAAAAACATTCAGTACTTC. The chain links TRBV30 to TRBJ2-4; D is perhaps TRBD1 (7 bases). Trimming took off 0 bases at V and 0 bases at J, with 15 bases between the two ends. The germline CDR1 and CDR2 sequences are GTSNPN and SVGIG (reference sequence). CDR3 length: 17 residues.